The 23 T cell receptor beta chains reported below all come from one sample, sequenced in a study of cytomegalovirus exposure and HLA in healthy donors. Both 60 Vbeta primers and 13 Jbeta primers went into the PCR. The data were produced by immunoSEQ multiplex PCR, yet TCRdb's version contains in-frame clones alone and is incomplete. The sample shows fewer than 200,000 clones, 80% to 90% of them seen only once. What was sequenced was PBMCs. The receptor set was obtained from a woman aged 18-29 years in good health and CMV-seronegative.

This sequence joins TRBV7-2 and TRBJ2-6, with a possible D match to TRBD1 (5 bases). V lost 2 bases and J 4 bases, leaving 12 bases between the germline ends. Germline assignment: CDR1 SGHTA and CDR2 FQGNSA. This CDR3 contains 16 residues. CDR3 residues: CASSLRQGRGANVLTF. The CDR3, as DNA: TGTGCCAGCAGCTTACGTCAGGGTCGCGGGGCCAACGTCCTGACTTTC.

The CDR3 DNA reads TGTGCCAGCAGTGGGGCGGGACGCTCCTACGAGCAGTACTTC. It yields the protein CASSGAGRSYEQYF. V gene TRBV28 combines with J gene TRBJ2-7, with D possibly matching TRBD2 (6 bases). CDR1 MDHEN and CDR2 SYDVKM come from the germline V gene. Trimming pared 5 bases from V and 0 bases from J, leaving 11 bases between. The CDR3 sequence is 14 residues long.

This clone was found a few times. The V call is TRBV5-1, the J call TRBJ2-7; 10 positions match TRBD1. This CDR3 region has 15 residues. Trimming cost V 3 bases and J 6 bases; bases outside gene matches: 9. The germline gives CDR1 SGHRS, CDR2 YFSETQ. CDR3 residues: CASSWRTTGGAEQYF. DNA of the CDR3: TGCGCCAGCAGCTGGAGGACGACAGGGGGCGCCGAGCAGTACTTC.

The CDR3: CASSYSRDTQYF. The CDR3 nucleotides read TGTGCCAGCAGTTACTCGCGAGATACGCAGTATTTT. The chain uses TRBV6-6 and TRBJ2-3; D uncertain. The germline V gene has CDR1 MNHNY and CDR2 SVGAGI (reference sequence). The V gene lost 0 bases and the J gene lost 5 bases, with 3 bases spanning the gap. The CDR3 covers 12 residues.

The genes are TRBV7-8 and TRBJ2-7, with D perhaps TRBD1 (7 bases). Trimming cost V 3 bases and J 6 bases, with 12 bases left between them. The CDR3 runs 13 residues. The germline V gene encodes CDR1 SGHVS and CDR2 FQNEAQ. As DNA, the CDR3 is TGTGCCAGCAGCTTCGGGCAGGGGGGCGAGCAGTACTTC. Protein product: CASSFGQGGEQYF.

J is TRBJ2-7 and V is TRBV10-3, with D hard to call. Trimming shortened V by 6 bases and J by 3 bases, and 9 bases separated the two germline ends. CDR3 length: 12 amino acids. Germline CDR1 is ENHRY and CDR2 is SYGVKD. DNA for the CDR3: TGTGCCATCAGCCGCGGAAACTACGAGCAGTACTTC. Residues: CAISRGNYEQYF.

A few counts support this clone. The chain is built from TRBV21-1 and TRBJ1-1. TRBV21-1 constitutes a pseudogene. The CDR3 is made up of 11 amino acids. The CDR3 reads CASSRVTEAFF. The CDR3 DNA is TGTGCCAGCAGCAGAGTCACTGAAGCTTTCTTT.

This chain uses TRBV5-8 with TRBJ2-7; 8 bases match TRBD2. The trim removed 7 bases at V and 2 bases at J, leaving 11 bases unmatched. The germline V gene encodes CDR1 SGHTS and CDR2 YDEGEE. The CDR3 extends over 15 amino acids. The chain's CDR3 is CASYGGGTATYEQYF. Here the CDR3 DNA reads TGTGCCAGCTATGGCGGGGGGACCGCGACCTACGAGCAGTACTTC.

The CDR3: CASSWLGQEGGYTF. CDR3 sequence (DNA): TGCGCCAGCAGCTGGCTGGGACAGGAGGGTGGCTACACCTTC. The gene calls are TRBV5-1 and TRBJ1-2; 8 nucleotides agree with TRBD1. The CDR3 consists of 14 residues. Germline loops: CDR1 SGHRS, CDR2 YFSETQ. J gave up 7 bases and V 3 bases, and 8 bases lay outside the gene matches.

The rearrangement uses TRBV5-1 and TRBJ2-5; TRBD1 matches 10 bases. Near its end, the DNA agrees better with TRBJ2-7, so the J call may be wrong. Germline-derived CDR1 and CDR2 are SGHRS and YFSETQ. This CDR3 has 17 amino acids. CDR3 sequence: CASSSGQGGSSVYEQYF. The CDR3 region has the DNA TGCGCCAGCAGCTCCGGACAGGGGGGGTCGTCCGTCTACGAGCAGTACTTC.

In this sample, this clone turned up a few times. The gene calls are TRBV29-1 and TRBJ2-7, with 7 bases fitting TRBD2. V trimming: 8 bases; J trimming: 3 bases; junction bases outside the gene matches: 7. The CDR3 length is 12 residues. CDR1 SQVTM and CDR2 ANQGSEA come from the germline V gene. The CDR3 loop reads CSSTGEGYEQYF. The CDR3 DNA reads TGCAGCTCTACGGGGGAGGGCTACGAGCAGTACTTC.

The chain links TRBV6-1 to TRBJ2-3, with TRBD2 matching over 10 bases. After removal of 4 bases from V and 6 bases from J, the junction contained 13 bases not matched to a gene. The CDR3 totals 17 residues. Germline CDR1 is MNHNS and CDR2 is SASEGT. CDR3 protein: CASSGTILAGADDTQYF. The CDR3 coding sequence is TGTGCCAGCAGTGGAACTATTCTAGCGGGAGCGGATGATACGCAGTATTTT.

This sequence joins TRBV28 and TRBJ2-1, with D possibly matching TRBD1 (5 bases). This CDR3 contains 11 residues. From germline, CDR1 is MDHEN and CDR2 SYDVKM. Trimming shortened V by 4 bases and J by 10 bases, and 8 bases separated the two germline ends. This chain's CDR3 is CASSSRQEQFF. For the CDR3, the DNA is TGTGCCAGCAGTTCCCGACAGGAGCAGTTCTTC.

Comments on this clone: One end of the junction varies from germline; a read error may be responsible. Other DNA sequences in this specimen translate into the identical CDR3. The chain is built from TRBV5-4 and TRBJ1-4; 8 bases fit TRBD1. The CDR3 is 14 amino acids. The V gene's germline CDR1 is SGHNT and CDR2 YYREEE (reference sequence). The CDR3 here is CASSGDRGDEKLFF. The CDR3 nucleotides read TGCGCCAGCAGCGGCGACAGGGGCGATGAAAAACTGTTTTTT.

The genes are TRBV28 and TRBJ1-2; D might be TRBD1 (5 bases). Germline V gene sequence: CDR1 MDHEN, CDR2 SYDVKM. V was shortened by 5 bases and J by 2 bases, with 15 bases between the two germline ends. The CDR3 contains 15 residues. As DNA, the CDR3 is TGTGCCAGCAGTCCACAGAGACAGATCAACTATGGCTACACCTTC. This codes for CASSPQRQINYGYTF.

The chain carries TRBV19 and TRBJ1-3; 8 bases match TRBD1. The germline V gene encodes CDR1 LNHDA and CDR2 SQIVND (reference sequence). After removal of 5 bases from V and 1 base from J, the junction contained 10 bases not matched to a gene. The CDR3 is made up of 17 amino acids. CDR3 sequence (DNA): TGTGCCAGTAGTCTTACAGGGGGGGTTAGGTCTGGAAACACCATATATTTT. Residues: CASSLTGGVRSGNTIYF.

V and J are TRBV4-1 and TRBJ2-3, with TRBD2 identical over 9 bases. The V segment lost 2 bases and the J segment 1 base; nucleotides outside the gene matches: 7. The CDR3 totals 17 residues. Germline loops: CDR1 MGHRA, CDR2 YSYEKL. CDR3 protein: CASSQIRRTSGTDTQYF. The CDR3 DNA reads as TGCGCCAGCAGCCAAATCCGGCGGACTAGCGGCACAGATACGCAGTATTTT.

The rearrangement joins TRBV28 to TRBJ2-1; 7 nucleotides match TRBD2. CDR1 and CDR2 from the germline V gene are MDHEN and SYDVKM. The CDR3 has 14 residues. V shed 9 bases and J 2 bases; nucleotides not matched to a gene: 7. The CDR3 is CASNERGTYNEQFF. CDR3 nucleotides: TGTGCCAGTAACGAGCGGGGAACCTACAATGAGCAGTTCTTC. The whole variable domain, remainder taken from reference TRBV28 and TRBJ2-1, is DVKVTQSSRYLVKRTGEKVFLECVQDMDHENMFWYRQDPGLGLRLIYFSYDVKMKEKGDIPEGYSVSREKKERFSLILESASTNQTSMYLCASNERGTYNEQFFGPGTRLTVL.

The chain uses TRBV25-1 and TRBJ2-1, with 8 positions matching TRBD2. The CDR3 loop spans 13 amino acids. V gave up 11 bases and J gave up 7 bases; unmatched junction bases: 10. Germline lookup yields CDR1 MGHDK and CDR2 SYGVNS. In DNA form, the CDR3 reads TGTGCCGCCGAGGCGGGAGGACGAAATGAGCAGTTCTTC. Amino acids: CAAEAGGRNEQFF.

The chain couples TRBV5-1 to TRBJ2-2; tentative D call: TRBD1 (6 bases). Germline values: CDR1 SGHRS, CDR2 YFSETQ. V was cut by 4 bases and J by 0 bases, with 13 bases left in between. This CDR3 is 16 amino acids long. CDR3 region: CASSPGHRTNTGELFF. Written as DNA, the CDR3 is TGCGCCAGCAGCCCGGGACACCGAACGAACACCGGGGAGCTGTTTTTT.

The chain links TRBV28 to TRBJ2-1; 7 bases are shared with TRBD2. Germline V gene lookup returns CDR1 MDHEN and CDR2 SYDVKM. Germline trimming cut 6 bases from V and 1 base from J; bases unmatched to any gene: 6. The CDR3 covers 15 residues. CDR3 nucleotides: TGTGCCAGCAGCCGGGGACTACGTTCCTACAATGAGCAGTTCTTC. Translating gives CASSRGLRSYNEQFF.

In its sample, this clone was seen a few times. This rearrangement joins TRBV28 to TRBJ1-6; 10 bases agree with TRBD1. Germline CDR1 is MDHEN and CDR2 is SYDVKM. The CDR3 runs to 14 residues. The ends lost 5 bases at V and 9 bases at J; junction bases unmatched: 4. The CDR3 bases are TGTGCCAGCAGTCGACAGGGGGCGGGTTCACCCCTCCACTTT. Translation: CASSRQGAGSPLHF. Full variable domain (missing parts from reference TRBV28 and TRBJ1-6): DVKVTQSSRYLVKRTGEKVFLECVQDMDHENMFWYRQDPGLGLRLIYFSYDVKMKEKGDIPEGYSVSREKKERFSLILESASTNQTSMYLCASSRQGAGSPLHFGNGTRLTVT.

DNA for the CDR3: TGTGCCAGCAGTCGACACATTAGACAAGAGACCCAGTACTTC. As protein: CASSRHIRQETQYF. The rearrangement links TRBV28 to TRBJ2-5; D gene unclear. Germline CDR1 is MDHEN and CDR2 is SYDVKM. Trimming removed 5 bases from V and 2 bases from J, with 12 bases in between. CDR3 length: 14 residues.